The 13 T cell receptor beta chains presented below share a single source sample, sequenced in a study of T cells expressing NK-cell markers. TCRdb re-called the 5' RACE reads and gives one entry per CDR3 protein, without DNA. This repertoire includes under 200,000 distinct CDR3 sequences. Material for sequencing was blood T cells: a sorted CD56 or NKG2C T cell subset, CD4+ or CD8+ T cells, or bulk PBMC T cells (not recorded which). The receptors derive from a woman aged 18-70 years in good health.

The chain links TRBV20-1 to TRBJ1-2; TCRdb names TRBD1, which stays unverified in the absence of DNA. The CDR3 is 13 residues long. The germline gives CDR1 DFQATT, CDR2 SNEGSKA (reference sequence). The CDR3 region is CSAAGTYNYGYTF.

The V call is TRBV6-1, the J call TRBJ1-4; with no DNA, the TCRdb D assignment of TRBD1 cannot be verified. Germline V CDR1 and CDR2: MNHNS, SASEGT. The CDR3 loop spans 17 amino acids. The CDR3 here is CASSRRRGQPVDEKLFF.

The chain has TRBV2 and TRBJ2-7; TCRdb indicates TRBD1, and absent DNA this call remains unverified. Germline CDR1 and CDR2: SNHLY and FYNNEI. This CDR3 comprises 12 residues. CDR3 sequence reads: CASSQGGYEQYF.

V gene TRBV7-9 combines with J gene TRBJ2-6; without DNA, the TCRdb call of TRBD1 cannot be checked. CDR1 is SEHNR, CDR2 FQNEAQ, per germline (reference sequence). CDR3 length: 16 amino acids. CDR3 sequence: CASSSTGNSGANVLTF.

The CDR3 reads CSARTPGLAGDTQYF. The chain links TRBV20-1 to TRBJ2-3; checking the TCRdb D call of TRBD2 is not possible without DNA. Germline V CDR1 and CDR2: DFQATT, SNEGSKA (reference sequence). The CDR3 has 15 amino acids.

The gene calls are TRBV12-3 or TRBV12-4 and TRBJ1-1; TCRdb indicates TRBD1, and absent DNA this call remains unverified. This CDR3 region has 13 residues. CDR3 sequence reads: CASLPGANTEAFF.

This chain's CDR3 is CASSGGGRDVADTQYF. The V call is TRBV2, the J call TRBJ2-3; TCRdb's D call of TRBD2 is untestable without DNA. This CDR3 has 16 amino acids. Germline CDR1 is SNHLY and CDR2 is FYNNEI.

This chain links TRBV5-1 with TRBJ2-1; TCRdb lists TRBD2, though no DNA is available to test this call. Germline CDR1 reads SGHRS; CDR2 reads YFSETQ. There are 15 residues in the CDR3. The CDR3 protein is CASSFSRGGLDEQFF.

The chain links TRBV4-1 to TRBJ1-2. The CDR3 is 13 amino acids. The germline gives CDR1 MGHRA, CDR2 YSYEKL. The CDR3: CASSQEGPSGYTF.

This chain connects TRBV5-1 to TRBJ2-5; no DNA is available, so the TRBD2 call from TCRdb remains unchecked. This CDR3 is built from 17 residues. The germline V gene encodes CDR1 SGHRS and CDR2 YFSETQ. The CDR3 loop reads CASSSQPGGSSQETQYF.

The V gene is TRBV6-5, the J gene TRBJ2-5. Germline V lookup: CDR1 MNHEY, CDR2 SVGAGI. There are 13 residues in the CDR3. The CDR3 spells CASSYSRGETQYF.

The chain uses TRBV2 and TRBJ2-5; no DNA is available, so the TRBD1 call from TCRdb remains unchecked. Germline V gives CDR1 SNHLY, CDR2 FYNNEI. This CDR3 has 13 amino acids. The CDR3 is CASSRDSQETQYF. Using reference TRBV2 and TRBJ2-5 for the parts outside the CDR3, the full variable domain is EPEVTQTPSHQVTQMGQEVILRCVPISNHLYFYWYRQILGQKVEFLVSFYNNEISEKSEIFDDQFSVERPDGSNFTLKIRSTKLEDSAMYFCASSRDSQETQYFGPGTRLLVL.

The chain carries TRBV10-3 and TRBJ2-1; the TCRdb call, TRBD2, lacks DNA for checking. The length of the CDR3 is 14 residues. From germline, CDR1 is ENHRY and CDR2 SYGVKD. The CDR3 loop is CAIKTGTGDNEQFF.